This TCR beta chain was recovered during a study of cytomegalovirus exposure and HLA in healthy donors. Concerning this clone itself: What it binds is not known.

The PCR employed 60 Vbeta primers together with 13 Jbeta primers. Assay used: immunoSEQ multiplex PCR; TCRdb lists only in-frame clones, some missing. This sample has about 110,000 clones; 69% occur once, and the top ten carry approximately 3%. The ends were cut back, 2 bases at V and 2 bases at J, with 10 bases in the middle. Germline V CDR1 and CDR2: KGHSH, LQKENI. CDR3 length equals 16 residues. Findings and limits, study-wide: An analysis was carried out later, and it reportedly showed fewer N-insertions in an Asian-associated ancestry cluster than the approximately 610-donor mean.

The V call is TRBV18, the J call TRBJ2-6; D gene unclear. Sequencing was carried out using PBMCs. This sequence originates from a man between 25 and 39 years old in good health and CMV-seronegative. In DNA form, the CDR3 reads TGTGCCAGCTCACCAGTCGACGCGGCTGGGGCCAACGTCCTGACTTTC. Its protein product is CASSPVDAAGANVLTF.